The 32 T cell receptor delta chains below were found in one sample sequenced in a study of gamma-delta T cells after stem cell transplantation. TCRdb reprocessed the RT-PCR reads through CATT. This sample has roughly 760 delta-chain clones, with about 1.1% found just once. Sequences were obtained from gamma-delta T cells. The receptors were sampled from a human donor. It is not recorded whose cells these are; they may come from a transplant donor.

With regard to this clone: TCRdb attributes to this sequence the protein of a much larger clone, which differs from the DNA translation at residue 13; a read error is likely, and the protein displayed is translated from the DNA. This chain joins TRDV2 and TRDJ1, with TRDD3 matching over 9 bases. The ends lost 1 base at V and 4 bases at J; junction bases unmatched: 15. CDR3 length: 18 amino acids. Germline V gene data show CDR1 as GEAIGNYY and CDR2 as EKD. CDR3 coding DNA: TGTGCCTGTGACACGGTGGCTGGGGGATCAGTGGACATCGATAAACTCATCTTT. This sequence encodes CACDTVAGGSVDIDKLIF.

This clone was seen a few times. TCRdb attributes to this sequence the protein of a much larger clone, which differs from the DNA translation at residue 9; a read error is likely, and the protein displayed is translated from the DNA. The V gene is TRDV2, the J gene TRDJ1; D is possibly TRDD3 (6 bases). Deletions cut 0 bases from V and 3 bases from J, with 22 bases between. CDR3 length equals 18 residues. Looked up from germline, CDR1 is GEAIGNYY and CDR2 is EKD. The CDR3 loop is CACDTVGPEIRVPDKLIF. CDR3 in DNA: TGTGCCTGTGACACCGTAGGCCCGGAGATACGCGTCCCCGATAAACTCATCTTT.

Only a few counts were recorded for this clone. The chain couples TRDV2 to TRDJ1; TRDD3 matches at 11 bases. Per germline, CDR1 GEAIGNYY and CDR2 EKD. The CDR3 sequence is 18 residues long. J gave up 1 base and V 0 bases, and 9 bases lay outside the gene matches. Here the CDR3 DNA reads TGTGCCTGTGACACCGTCGGACTGGGGGATATTAGCACCGATAAACTCATCTTT. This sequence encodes CACDTVGLGDISTDKLIF.

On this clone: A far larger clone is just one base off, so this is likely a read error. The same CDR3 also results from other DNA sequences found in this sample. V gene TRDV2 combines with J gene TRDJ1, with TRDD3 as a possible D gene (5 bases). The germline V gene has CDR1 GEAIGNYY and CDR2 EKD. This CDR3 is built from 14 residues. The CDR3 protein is CACDTVGNTDKLIF. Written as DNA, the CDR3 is TGTGCGTGTGACACCGTGGGGAACACCGATAAACTCATCTTT.

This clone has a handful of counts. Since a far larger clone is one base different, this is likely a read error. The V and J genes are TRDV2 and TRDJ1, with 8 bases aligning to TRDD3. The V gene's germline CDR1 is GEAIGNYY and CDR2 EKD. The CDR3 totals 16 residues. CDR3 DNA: TGTGCCCGTGATTTACTGGGGGCTCAGTACACCGATAAACTCATCTTT. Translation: CARDLLGAQYTDKLIF.

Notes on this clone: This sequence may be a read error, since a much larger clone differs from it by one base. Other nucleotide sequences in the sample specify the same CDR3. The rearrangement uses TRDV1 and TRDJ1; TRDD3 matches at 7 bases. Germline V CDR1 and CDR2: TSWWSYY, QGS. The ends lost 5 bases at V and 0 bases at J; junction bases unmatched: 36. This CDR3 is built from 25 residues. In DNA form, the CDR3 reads TGTGCTCTTGGGCTGAACCCGGGCAAGGCCTTTCTCAAGTACTGGGGTTGGGGGGACACCGATAAACTCATCTTT. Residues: CALGLNPGKAFLKYWGWGDTDKLIF.

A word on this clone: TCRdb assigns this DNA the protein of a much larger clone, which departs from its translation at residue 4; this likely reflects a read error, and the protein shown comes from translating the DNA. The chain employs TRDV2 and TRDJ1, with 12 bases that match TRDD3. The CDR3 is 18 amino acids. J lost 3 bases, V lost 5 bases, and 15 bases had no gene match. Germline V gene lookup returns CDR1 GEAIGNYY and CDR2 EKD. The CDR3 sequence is CACGGLTRWGIRSDKLIF. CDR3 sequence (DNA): TGTGCCTGTGGCGGCCTGACCCGCTGGGGGATACGATCCGATAAACTCATCTTT.

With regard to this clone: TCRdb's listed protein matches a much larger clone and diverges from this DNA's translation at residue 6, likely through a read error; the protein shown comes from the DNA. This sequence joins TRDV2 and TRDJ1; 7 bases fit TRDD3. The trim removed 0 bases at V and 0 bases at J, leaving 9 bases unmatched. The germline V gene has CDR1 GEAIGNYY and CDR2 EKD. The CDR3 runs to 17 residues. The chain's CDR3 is CACDTARALGDTDKLIF. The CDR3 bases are TGTGCCTGTGACACCGCCCGAGCTCTGGGGGACACCGATAAACTCATCTTT.

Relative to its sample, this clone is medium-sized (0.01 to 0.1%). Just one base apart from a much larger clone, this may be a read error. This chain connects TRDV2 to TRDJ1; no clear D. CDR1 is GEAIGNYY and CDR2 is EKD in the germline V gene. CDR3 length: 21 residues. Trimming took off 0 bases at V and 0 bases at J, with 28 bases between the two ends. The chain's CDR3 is CACDTLPVGSGWKRHTDKLIF. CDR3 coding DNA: TGTGCCTGTGACACCCTCCCCGTTGGGAGTGGGTGGAAACGCCACACCGATAAACTCATCTTT.

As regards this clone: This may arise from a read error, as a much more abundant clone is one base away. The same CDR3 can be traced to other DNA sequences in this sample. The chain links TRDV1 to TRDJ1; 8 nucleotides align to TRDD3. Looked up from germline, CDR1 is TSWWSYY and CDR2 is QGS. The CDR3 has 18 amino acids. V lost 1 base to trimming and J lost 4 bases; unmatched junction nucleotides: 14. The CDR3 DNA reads TGTGCTCTTGGGGAACCACACCTACGCCTGGGGGACCGCGATAAACTCATCTTT. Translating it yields CALGEPHLRLGDRDKLIF.

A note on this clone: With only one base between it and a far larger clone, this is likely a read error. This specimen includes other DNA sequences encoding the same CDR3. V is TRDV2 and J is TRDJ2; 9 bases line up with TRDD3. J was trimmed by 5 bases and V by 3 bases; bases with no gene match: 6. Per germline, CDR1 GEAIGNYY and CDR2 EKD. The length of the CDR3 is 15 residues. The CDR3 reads CACDGVLGDTAQLFF. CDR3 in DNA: TGTGCCTGTGACGGCGTGCTGGGGGATACAGCACAACTCTTCTTT.

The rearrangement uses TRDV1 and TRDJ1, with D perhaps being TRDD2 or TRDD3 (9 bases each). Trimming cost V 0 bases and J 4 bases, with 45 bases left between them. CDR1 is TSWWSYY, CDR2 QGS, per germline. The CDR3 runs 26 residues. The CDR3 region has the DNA TGTGCTCTTGGGGAACTCAGCTGGTGGGGGATAGTTGTGCCTTCCTACGTATTGGGGATTGGCGATAAACTCATCTTT. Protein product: CALGELSWWGIVVPSYVLGIGDKLIF.

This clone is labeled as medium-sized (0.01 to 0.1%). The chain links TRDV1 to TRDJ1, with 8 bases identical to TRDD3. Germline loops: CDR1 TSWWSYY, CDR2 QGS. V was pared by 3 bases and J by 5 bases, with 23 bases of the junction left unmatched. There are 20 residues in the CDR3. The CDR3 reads CALGDPPHFSNDWGGDKLIF. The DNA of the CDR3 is TGTGCTCTTGGGGACCCCCCTCACTTCTCCAATGACTGGGGGGGTGATAAACTCATCTTT.

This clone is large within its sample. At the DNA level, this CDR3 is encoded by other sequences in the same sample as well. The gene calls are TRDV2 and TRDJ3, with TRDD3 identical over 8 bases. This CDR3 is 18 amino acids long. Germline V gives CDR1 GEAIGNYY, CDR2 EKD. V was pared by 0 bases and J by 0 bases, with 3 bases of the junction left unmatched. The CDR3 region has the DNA TGTGCCTGTGACACCGGCTGGGGGAACTCCTGGGACACCCGACAGATGTTTTTC. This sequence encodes CACDTGWGNSWDTRQMFF.

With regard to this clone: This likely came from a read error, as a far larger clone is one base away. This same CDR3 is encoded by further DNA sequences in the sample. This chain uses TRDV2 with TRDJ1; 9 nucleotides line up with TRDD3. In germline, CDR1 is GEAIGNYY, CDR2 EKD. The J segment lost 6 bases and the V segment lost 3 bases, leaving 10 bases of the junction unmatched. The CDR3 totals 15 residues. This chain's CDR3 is CACDSLLGEQNKLIF. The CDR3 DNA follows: TGTGCCTGTGACTCGCTACTGGGGGAACAAAATAAACTCATCTTT.

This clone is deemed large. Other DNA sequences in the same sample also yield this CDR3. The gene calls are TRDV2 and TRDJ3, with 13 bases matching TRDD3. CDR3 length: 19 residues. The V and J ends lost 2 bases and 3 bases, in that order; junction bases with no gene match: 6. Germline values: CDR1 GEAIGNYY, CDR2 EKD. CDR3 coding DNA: TGTGCCTGTGACAGTACTGGGGGATACGAGCACTGGGACACCCGACAGATGTTTTTC. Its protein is CACDSTGGYEHWDTRQMFF.

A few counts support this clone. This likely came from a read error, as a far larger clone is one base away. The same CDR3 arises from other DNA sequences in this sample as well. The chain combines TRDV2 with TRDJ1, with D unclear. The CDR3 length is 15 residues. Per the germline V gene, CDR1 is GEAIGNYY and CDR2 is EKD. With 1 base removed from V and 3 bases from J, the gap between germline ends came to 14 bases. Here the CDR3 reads CACDTVGGHPDKLIF. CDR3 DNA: TGTGCCTGTGACACGGTCGGAGGCCACCCCGATAAACTCATCTTT.

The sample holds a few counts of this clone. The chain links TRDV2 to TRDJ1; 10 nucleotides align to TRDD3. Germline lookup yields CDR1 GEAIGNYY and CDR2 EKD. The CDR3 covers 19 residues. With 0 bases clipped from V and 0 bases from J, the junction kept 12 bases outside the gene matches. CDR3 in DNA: TGTGCCTGTGACACCGGGAACTGGGGGATTTCCTCGTACACCGATAAACTCATCTTT. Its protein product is CACDTGNWGISSYTDKLIF.

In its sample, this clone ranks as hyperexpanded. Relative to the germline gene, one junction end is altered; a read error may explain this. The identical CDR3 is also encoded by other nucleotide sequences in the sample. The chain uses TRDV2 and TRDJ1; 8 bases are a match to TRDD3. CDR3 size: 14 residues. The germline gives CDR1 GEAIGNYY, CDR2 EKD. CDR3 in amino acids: CASDKLGDTDKLIF. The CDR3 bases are TGTGCCTCTGACAAACTGGGGGACACCGATAAACTCATCTTT.

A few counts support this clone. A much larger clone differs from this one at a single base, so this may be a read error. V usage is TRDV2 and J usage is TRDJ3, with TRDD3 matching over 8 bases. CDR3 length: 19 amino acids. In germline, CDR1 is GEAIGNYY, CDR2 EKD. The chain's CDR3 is CACDSTGGPSSWDARQMFF. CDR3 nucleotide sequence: TGTGCCTGTGACAGTACTGGGGGCCCCAGCTCCTGGGACGCCCGACAGATGTTTTTC.

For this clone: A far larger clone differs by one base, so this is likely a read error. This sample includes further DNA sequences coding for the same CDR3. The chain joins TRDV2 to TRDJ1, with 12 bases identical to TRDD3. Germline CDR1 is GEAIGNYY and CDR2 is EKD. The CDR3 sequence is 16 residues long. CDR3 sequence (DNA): TGTGCCTGTGACGCCTTACTGGGGGATACTGCCGACAAACTCATCTTT. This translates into CACDALLGDTADKLIF.

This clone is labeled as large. The CDR3 DNA reads TGTGCCTGTGACACCCTTTCCTCCCTTCCCCTGGGGGCCCACACCGATAAACTCATCTTT. Its translation is CACDTLSSLPLGAHTDKLIF. The chain has TRDV2 and TRDJ1, with a tentative D call TRDD3 (7 bases). V gave up 0 bases and J gave up 0 bases, with 25 bases separating them. This CDR3 comprises 20 residues. Germline CDR1 GEAIGNYY, CDR2 EKD.

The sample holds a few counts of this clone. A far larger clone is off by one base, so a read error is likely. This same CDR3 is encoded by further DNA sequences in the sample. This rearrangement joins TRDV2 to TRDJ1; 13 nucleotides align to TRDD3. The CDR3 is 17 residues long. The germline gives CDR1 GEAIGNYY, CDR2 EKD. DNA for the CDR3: TGCGCCTGTGACGCCGTACTGGGGGATACGCGAACCGATAAACTCATCTTT. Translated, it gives CACDAVLGDTRTDKLIF.

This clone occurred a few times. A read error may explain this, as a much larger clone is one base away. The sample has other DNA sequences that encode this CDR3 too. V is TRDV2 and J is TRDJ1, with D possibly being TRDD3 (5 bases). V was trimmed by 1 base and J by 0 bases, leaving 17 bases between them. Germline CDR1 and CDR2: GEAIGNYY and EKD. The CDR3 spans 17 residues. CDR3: CACDTLGDTRYTDKLIF. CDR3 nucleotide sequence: TGTGCCTGTGACACTCTGGGAGATACCCGGTACACCGATAAACTCATCTTT.

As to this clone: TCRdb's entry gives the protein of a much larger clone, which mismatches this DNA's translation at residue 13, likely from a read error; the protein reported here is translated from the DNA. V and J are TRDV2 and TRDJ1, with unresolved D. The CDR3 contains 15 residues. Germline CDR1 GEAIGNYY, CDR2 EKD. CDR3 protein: CACDTVGGHPDKHIF. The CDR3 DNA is TGTGCCTGTGACACAGTCGGAGGCCACCCCGATAAACACATCTTT.

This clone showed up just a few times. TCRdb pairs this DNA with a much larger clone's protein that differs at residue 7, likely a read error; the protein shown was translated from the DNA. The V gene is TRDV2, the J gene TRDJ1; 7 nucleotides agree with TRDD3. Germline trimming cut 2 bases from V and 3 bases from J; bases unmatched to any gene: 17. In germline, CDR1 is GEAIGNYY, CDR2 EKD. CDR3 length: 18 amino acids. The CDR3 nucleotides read TGTGCCTGTGACAACGTGCCTAGTGGGGGGATTGGAGCCGATAAACTCATCTTT. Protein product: CACDNVPSGGIGADKLIF.

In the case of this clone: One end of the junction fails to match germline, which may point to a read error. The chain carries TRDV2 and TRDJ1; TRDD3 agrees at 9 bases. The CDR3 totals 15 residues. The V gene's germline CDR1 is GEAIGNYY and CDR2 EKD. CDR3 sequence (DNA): TGTGCCGGTGATAACCTGGGGGATCAGGACGATAAACTCATCTTT. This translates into CAGDNLGDQDDKLIF.

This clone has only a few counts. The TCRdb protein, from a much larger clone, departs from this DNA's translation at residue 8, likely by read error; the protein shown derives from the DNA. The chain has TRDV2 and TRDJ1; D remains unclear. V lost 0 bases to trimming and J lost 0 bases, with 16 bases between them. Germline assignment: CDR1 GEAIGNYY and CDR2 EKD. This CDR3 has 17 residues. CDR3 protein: CACDTVWRSQHTDKLIF. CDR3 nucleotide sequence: TGTGCCTGTGACACCGTCTGGAGGTCTCAACACACCGATAAACTCATCTTT.

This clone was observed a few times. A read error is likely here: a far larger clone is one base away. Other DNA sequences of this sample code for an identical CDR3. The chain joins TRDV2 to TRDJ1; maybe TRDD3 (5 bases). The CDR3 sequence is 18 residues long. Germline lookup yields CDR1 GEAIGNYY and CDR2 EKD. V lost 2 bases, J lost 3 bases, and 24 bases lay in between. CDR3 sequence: CACDNVTSGGIGADKLIF. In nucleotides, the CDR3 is TGTGCCTGTGACAACGTGACTAGTGGAGGGATTGGAGCCGATAAACTCATCTTT.

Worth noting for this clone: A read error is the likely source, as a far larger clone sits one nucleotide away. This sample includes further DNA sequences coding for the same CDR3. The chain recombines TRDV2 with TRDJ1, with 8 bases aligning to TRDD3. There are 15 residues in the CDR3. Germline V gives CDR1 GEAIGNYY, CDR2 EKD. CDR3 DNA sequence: TGTGCCTGTGACAATCTGGGGGACTACACCGATAAACTCATTTTT. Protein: CACDNLGDYTDKLIF.

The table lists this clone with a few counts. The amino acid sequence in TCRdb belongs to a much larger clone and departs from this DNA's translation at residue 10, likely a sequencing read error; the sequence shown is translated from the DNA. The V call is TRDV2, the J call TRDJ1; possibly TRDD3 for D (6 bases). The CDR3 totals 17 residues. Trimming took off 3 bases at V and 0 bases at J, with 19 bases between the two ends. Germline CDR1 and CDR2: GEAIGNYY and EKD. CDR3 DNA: TGTGCCTGTGACCACGTGGGTACTGGGAGATACACCGATAAACTCATCTTT. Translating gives CACDHVGTGRYTDKLIF.

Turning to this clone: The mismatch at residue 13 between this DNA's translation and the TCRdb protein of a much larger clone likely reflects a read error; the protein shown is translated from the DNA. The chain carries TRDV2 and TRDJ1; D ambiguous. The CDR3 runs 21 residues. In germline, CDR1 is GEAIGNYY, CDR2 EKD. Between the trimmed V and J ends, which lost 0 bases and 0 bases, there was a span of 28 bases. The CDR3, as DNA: TGTGCCTGTGACACCCTCCCCGTTGAGAGTGGGTGGAGACGCCACACCGATAAACTCATCTTT. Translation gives CACDTLPVESGWRRHTDKLIF.